Following are 27 T cell receptor beta chains from one sample sequenced in a study of shared clonotypes between healthy human individuals. CD45RO-negative CD8 cells positively selected for CCR7 made up the naive population, which excluded terminally differentiated effector memory CD45RA+ cells. Sequencing used immunoSEQ multiplex PCR; TCRdb keeps in-frame clones, though not all of them. The sample includes some 2,100,000 clones, 85% to 95% seen only once; the top ten take 1.5% to 2%. Sequences were obtained from naive CD8+ T cells from PBMCs. The receptors come from a man in his late teens or twenties in good health. Some clones in this sample may be carry-over from other donors' samples.

The chain employs TRBV7-2 and TRBJ2-1; D unclear. CDR1 and CDR2 (germline): SGHTA, FQGNSA. The V gene lost 6 bases and the J gene lost 6 bases, with 12 bases spanning the gap. This CDR3 is 13 amino acids long. As DNA, the CDR3 is TGTGCCAGCAGGCCATCTAAATCCAATGAGCAGTTCTTC. It specifies CASRPSKSNEQFF.

The V call is TRBV7-9, the J call TRBJ2-1, with 7 bases aligning to TRBD2. CDR1 SEHNR and CDR2 FQNEAQ come from the germline V gene (reference sequence). The V segment lost 0 bases and the J segment 4 bases; nucleotides outside the gene matches: 3. This CDR3 has 15 residues. The CDR3 here is CASSLALAVYNEQFF. CDR3 DNA sequence: TGTGCCAGCAGCTTAGCGCTAGCGGTATACAATGAGCAGTTCTTC.

V usage is TRBV23-1 and J usage is TRBJ2-7, with D unresolved. TRBV23-1 is classed as an ORF, of uncertain function. Trimming took 6 bases from V and 0 from J, leaving 12 bases between them. The CDR3 has 14 amino acids. CDR3 nucleotides: TGCGCCAGCAGACAGCCCGCTAGCTCCTACGAGCAGTACTTC. Amino acids: CASRQPASSYEQYF.

This clone was observed once. This chain uses TRBV5-5 with TRBJ2-7; D remains unclear. V lost 3 bases and J lost 2, with 12 bases in between. Germline-derived CDR1 and CDR2 are SGHKS and YYEKEE (reference sequence). The CDR3 is 14 residues long. CDR3 bases: TGTGCCAGCAGCTCCCGGGCCCACGCCTACGAGCAGTACTTC. This translates into CASSSRAHAYEQYF.

As concerns this clone: This sample also contains other DNA sequences that code for the same CDR3. The chain has TRBV7-2 and TRBJ2-1; 11 nucleotides match TRBD2. The CDR3 loop spans 16 amino acids. V shed 5 bases, J shed 2 bases, and the junction held 5 bases outside the gene matches. Germline values: CDR1 SGHTA, CDR2 FQGNSA. Here the CDR3 DNA reads TGTGCCAGCAGCCAGCGACTAGCGGGGCCCTACAATGAGCAGTTCTTC. Protein product: CASSQRLAGPYNEQFF.

This clone came up once. The V and J genes are TRBV9 and TRBJ1-1; D is possibly TRBD1 (6 bases). CDR1 SGDLS and CDR2 YYNGEE come from the germline V gene. This CDR3 is 16 amino acids long. V was pared by 4 bases and J by 2 bases, with 18 bases between. CDR3 residues: CASSLPAEGHNTEAFF. CDR3 bases: TGTGCCAGCAGCCTGCCGGCCGAGGGACATAACACTGAAGCTTTCTTT.

The chain carries TRBV5-6 and TRBJ2-7, with D unresolved. Trimming took 0 bases from V and 0 from J, leaving 7 bases between them. The CDR3 is made up of 14 amino acids. Germline V gives CDR1 SGHDT, CDR2 YYEEEE. CDR3 protein: CASSLDRFSYEQYF. CDR3 in DNA: TGTGCCAGCAGCTTGGACCGTTTCTCCTACGAGCAGTACTTC.

The V gene is TRBV9, the J gene TRBJ2-7; possible D gene TRBD1, 8 bases. The germline CDR1 and CDR2 sequences are SGDLS and YYNGEE. This CDR3 comprises 15 residues. Trimming removed 3 bases from V and 4 bases from J, with 17 bases in between. In DNA form, the CDR3 reads TGTGCCAGCAGCGGAAGCGGGACAGGCTCGTACGAGCAGTACTTC. It is translated as CASSGSGTGSYEQYF. Full variable domain (outside the CDR3, taken from reference TRBV9 and TRBJ2-7): DSGVTQTPKHLITATGQRVTLRCSPRSGDLSVYWYQQSLDQGLQFLIQYYNGEERAKGNILERFSAQQFPDLHSELNLSSLELGDSALYFCASSGSGTGSYEQYFGPGTRLTVT.

The V and J genes are TRBV28 and TRBJ2-1, with 8 nucleotides matching TRBD2. Per germline, CDR1 MDHEN and CDR2 SYDVKM. CDR3 size: 13 residues. V shed 11 bases and J 3 bases; nucleotides not matched to a gene: 6. CDR3 in DNA: TGTGCCGTCCTCAGCGGGGGCTACAATGAGCAGTTCTTC. This translates into CAVLSGGYNEQFF.

This clone was seen a single time. Written as DNA, the CDR3 is TGTGCCAGCAGTCTCCGTGACACTAACAATGAGCAGTTCTTC. It translates to CASSLRDTNNEQFF. The rearrangement links TRBV28 to TRBJ2-1; D gene uncertain. Germline CDR1 MDHEN, CDR2 SYDVKM. V dropped 5 bases and J dropped 5 bases, with 13 bases sitting between them. The CDR3 is 14 residues long.

Concerning this clone itself: Other nucleotide sequences from this sample produce the same CDR3. The V gene is TRBV7-9, the J gene TRBJ2-4; TRBD1 might be the D (6 bases). V gave up 11 bases and J gave up 5 bases, with 19 bases separating them. Germline CDR1 SEHNR, CDR2 FQNEAQ (reference sequence). This CDR3 spans 14 amino acids. The CDR3 region is CASSLGTRENIQYF. CDR3 coding DNA: TGTGCCTCGAGCTTAGGGACAAGGGAAAACATTCAGTACTTC.

The chain couples TRBV19 to TRBJ2-2; 7 bases agree with TRBD2. Trimming took 1 base from V and 0 from J; bases not matched to a gene: 2. CDR1 and CDR2 from the germline V gene are LNHDA and SQIVND (reference sequence). The CDR3 contains 16 residues. CDR3 bases: TGTGCCAGTAGTATAGGGGGAGGGCCGAACACCGGGGAGCTGTTTTTT. Residues: CASSIGGGPNTGELFF.

The rearrangement uses TRBV5-1 and TRBJ2-7, with a possible D match to TRBD1 (7 bases). This CDR3 has 20 residues. V was cut by 4 bases and J by 3 bases, with 32 bases left in between. The V gene's germline CDR1 is SGHRS and CDR2 YFSETQ. The CDR3 spells CASSADLRSGAGQSFYEQYF. DNA for the CDR3: TGCGCCAGCAGCGCCGACCTAAGGTCAGGTGCGGGACAGAGTTTCTACGAGCAGTACTTC.

This clone was seen a single time. This chain joins TRBV5-1 and TRBJ2-1; D is perhaps TRBD2 (5 bases). The germline V gene encodes CDR1 SGHRS and CDR2 YFSETQ. The V end was cut by 0 bases, the J end by 7 bases, with 17 bases between. The CDR3 is 16 residues long. CDR3 amino acids: CASSLDWRVAPNEQFF. CDR3 coding DNA: TGCGCCAGCAGCTTGGATTGGCGGGTGGCCCCTAATGAGCAGTTCTTC.

The V call is TRBV7-2, the J call TRBJ1-1; D gene uncertain. The germline CDR1 and CDR2 sequences are SGHTA and FQGNSA. The CDR3 totals 15 residues. V was shortened by 5 bases and J by 2 bases, with 15 bases between the two germline ends. DNA for the CDR3: TGTGCCAGCAGCGCAGTCTCGGAGGGAAACACTGAAGCTTTCTTT. Its protein product is CASSAVSEGNTEAFF.

As concerns this clone: This same CDR3 is encoded by further DNA sequences in the sample. This sequence joins TRBV19 and TRBJ2-7; tentative D call: TRBD1 (5 bases). Per the germline V gene, CDR1 is LNHDA and CDR2 is SQIVND (reference sequence). This CDR3 is built from 13 residues. V was trimmed by 3 bases and J by 3 bases, leaving 9 bases between them. CDR3 nucleotide sequence: TGTGCCAGTAGTATCAGACAGAACTACGAGCAGTACTTC. Its protein is CASSIRQNYEQYF.

The chain couples TRBV4-3 to TRBJ2-7; the match to TRBD1 covers 8 bases. CDR3 length equals 15 residues. The V gene end was trimmed by 1 base and the J gene end by 3 bases; junction bases not matched to a gene: 5. From germline, CDR1 is LGHNA and CDR2 YSLEER. This chain's CDR3 is CASSQGRDRLYEQYF. The DNA of the CDR3 is TGCGCCAGCAGCCAAGGCCGGGACAGGCTCTACGAGCAGTACTTC.

The V gene is TRBV9, the J gene TRBJ2-7; 8 bases match TRBD2. The CDR3 extends over 15 amino acids. Germline assignment: CDR1 SGDLS and CDR2 YYNGEE. The V gene end was trimmed by 0 bases and the J gene end by 4 bases; junction bases not matched to a gene: 6. The CDR3 loop is CASSVGGTSLYEQYF. The CDR3, as DNA: TGTGCCAGCAGCGTAGGAGGGACTAGTTTATACGAGCAGTACTTC.

The J gene is TRBJ2-1, the V gene TRBV29-1, with 9 bases identical to TRBD2. Germline lookup yields CDR1 SQVTM and CDR2 ANQGSEA. Unmatched junction bases numbered 6, after V lost 7 bases and J lost 2 bases. CDR3 size: 14 residues. The CDR3 region is CSGLLAGTYNEQFF. Written as DNA, the CDR3 is TGCAGCGGCTTACTAGCGGGCACCTACAATGAGCAGTTCTTC.

This clone has only one observation. The V call is TRBV9, the J call TRBJ2-2; no clear D. This CDR3 comprises 14 residues. Germline assignment: CDR1 SGDLS and CDR2 YYNGEE. The V end was cut by 3 bases, the J end by 4 bases, with 10 bases between. The CDR3 protein is CASSARVGTGELFF. The CDR3, as DNA: TGTGCCAGCAGCGCAAGGGTTGGCACCGGGGAGCTGTTTTTT.

The V call is TRBV9, the J call TRBJ2-2; D is unclear. V was trimmed by 6 bases and J by 4 bases, leaving 13 bases between them. Germline CDR1 is SGDLS and CDR2 is YYNGEE. The CDR3 is 14 amino acids. CDR3 in amino acids: CASNLKGFTGELFF. CDR3 nucleotide sequence: TGTGCCAGCAACCTAAAGGGTTTCACCGGGGAGCTGTTTTTT.

The chain is built from TRBV19 and TRBJ2-5, with no clear D. The CDR3 contains 13 residues. Germline V gives CDR1 LNHDA, CDR2 SQIVND (reference sequence). V was trimmed by 6 bases and J by 0 bases, leaving 8 bases between them. CDR3 loop: CASRQSYQETQYF. CDR3 coding DNA: TGTGCCAGTAGACAGTCGTACCAAGAGACCCAGTACTTC. Looking up the rest from reference TRBV19 and TRBJ2-5 gives the full variable domain: DGGITQSPKYLFRKEGQNVTLSCEQNLNHDAMYWYRQDPGQGLRLIYYSQIVNDFQKGDIAEGYSVSREKKESFPLTVTSAQKNPTAFYLCASRQSYQETQYFGPGTRLLVL.

The V gene is TRBV27, the J gene TRBJ1-2; the D gene is possibly TRBD1 (6 bases). V was shortened by 7 bases and J by 0 bases, with 18 bases between the two germline ends. The CDR3 is made up of 16 amino acids. Germline CDR1 and CDR2: MNHEY and SMNVEV (reference sequence). CDR3 protein: CASTPGGATANYGYTF. In DNA form, the CDR3 reads TGTGCCAGCACCCCGGGGGGGGCGACTGCTAACTATGGCTACACCTTC.

The chain couples TRBV4-3 to TRBJ1-3; D is unclear. The length of the CDR3 is 15 residues. Germline assignment: CDR1 LGHNA and CDR2 YSLEER. Trimming removed 0 bases from V and 5 bases from J, with 11 bases in between. The CDR3 region is CASSQDYPTRNTIYF. CDR3 DNA sequence: TGCGCCAGCAGCCAAGACTACCCCACCCGAAACACCATATATTTT.

This chain joins TRBV7-9 and TRBJ2-1; 7 bases are shared with TRBD1. Germline-derived CDR1 and CDR2 are SEHNR and FQNEAQ (reference sequence). J was trimmed by 10 bases and V by 5 bases; bases with no gene match: 8. This CDR3 region has 13 residues. The chain's CDR3 is CASSPEGDREQFF. The CDR3, as DNA: TGTGCCAGCAGCCCCGAAGGGGACAGAGAGCAGTTCTTC.

The rearrangement uses TRBV28 and TRBJ1-2, with TRBD1 identical over 7 bases. The J segment lost 4 bases and the V segment lost 3 bases, leaving 5 bases of the junction unmatched. The V gene's germline CDR1 is MDHEN and CDR2 SYDVKM. CDR3 length: 14 residues. In DNA, the CDR3 is TGTGCCAGCAGTTTCCGGGGACAGACCTATGGCTACACCTTC. Its protein is CASSFRGQTYGYTF.

J is TRBJ2-3 and V is TRBV7-3; D possibly matches TRBD1 or TRBD2 (5 bases each). V gave up 6 bases and J gave up 6 bases, with 13 bases separating them. The germline gives CDR1 SGHTA, CDR2 FQGTGA. The CDR3 has 13 residues. This chain's CDR3 is CASSPLGVDTQYF. CDR3 coding DNA: TGTGCCAGCAGTCCACTGGGGGTGGATACGCAGTATTTT.